This TCR beta chain is from a study of early T cells in non-severe SARS-CoV-2 infection. Study in general: Bulk RNA isolated from unsorted whole blood underwent sequencing; chains were not paired.

Study-wide results and caveats: Private and CD4 specificities were missed by VDJdb matching, which favored anti-spike CD8 responses.

This clonotype turned up a few times. The antigen remains undetermined. Unique molecular identifier tags were affixed to discrete cDNA molecules. Each CDR3 protein is one row after TCRdb ran MiXCR on the 5' RACE reads. The profile shows approximately 66,000 distinct CDR3 sequences, about 11% of them singletons. The clonotype was recovered from an adult who was a healthcare worker with PCR-confirmed SARS-CoV-2 infection or an uninfected control (not recorded which). The donor label of this sample is uncertain. The sample was whole blood, taken at baseline.

The CDR3 DNA is TGTGCCAGCAGCTTAAGTGAGGGGGAGGGCACTGAAGCTTTCTTT. Protein sequence: CASSLSEGEGTEAFF. The chain employs TRBV7-9 and TRBJ1-1; D possibly corresponds to TRBD1 (6 bases). The CDR3 has 15 amino acids. The V gene lost 2 bases and the J gene lost 4 bases, with 14 bases spanning the gap. Germline-derived CDR1 and CDR2 are SEHNR and FQNEAQ (reference sequence).